The 6 T cell receptor beta chains presented below share a single source sample, sequenced in a study of T cells in Graves' hyperthyroidism and ophthalmopathy. Amplified TCR beta CDR3 regions derived from RNA transcripts. In the first-round RT-PCR of the TCR CDR3, the HTBI primer set was used. TCRdb analysed the multiplex PCR reads with MiXCR anew, one entry per CDR3 protein. The data contain fewer than 450,000 distinct CDR3 sequences, about a sixth of them seen just once; the ten biggest clones take up around 35%. The specimen sequenced was blood. The receptors stem from a woman in her twenties or thirties with Graves' hyperthyroidism that later progressed to Graves' ophthalmopathy.

This clonotype was detected many times. The rearrangement uses TRBV20-1 and TRBJ2-3, with 7 bases identical to TRBD2. CDR3 length equals 18 residues. Trimming removed 0 bases from V and 0 bases from J; junction bases left unmatched: 12. The V gene's germline CDR1 is DFQATT and CDR2 SNEGSKA (reference sequence). The CDR3 DNA sequence: TGCAGTGCTAGAGATCGGAGCCGAGCGGGGTTTAGCACAGATACGCAGTATTTT. This translates into CSARDRSRAGFSTDTQYF.

The chain has TRBV6-1 and TRBJ1-1, with 7 bases fitting TRBD1. Germline V lookup: CDR1 MNHNS, CDR2 SASEGT. The CDR3 loop spans 14 amino acids. V was clipped by 6 bases and J by 3 bases; unmatched bases: 7. The CDR3, as DNA: TGTGCCAGCAGACCCCGGGACAGAGACACTGAAGCTTTCTTT. It specifies CASRPRDRDTEAFF.

The sample holds many counts of this clonotype. V and J are TRBV28 and TRBJ1-1; D gene unclear. Trimming removed 6 bases from V and 0 bases from J, with 14 bases in between. The length of the CDR3 is 15 residues. Germline CDR1 is MDHEN and CDR2 is SYDVKM. The CDR3 DNA is TGTGCCAGCAGCCCACGGTCGGGCTTGAACACTGAAGCTTTCTTT. Amino acid sequence: CASSPRSGLNTEAFF. The full variable domain, in which reference TRBV28 and TRBJ1-1 provide the parts outside the CDR3, is DVKVTQSSRYLVKRTGEKVFLECVQDMDHENMFWYRQDPGLGLRLIYFSYDVKMKEKGDIPEGYSVSREKKERFSLILESASTNQTSMYLCASSPRSGLNTEAFFGQGTRLTVV.

The V call is TRBV7-9, the J call TRBJ1-2; 7 positions agree with TRBD1. This CDR3 spans 15 amino acids. The trim removed 5 bases at V and 4 bases at J, leaving 10 bases unmatched. Looked up from germline, CDR1 is SEHNR and CDR2 is FQNEAQ (reference sequence). The CDR3 region is CASSHPGQQTYGYTF. DNA for the CDR3: TGTGCCAGCAGCCACCCGGGACAGCAGACCTATGGCTACACCTTC.

This clonotype was seen a handful of times. The V call is TRBV13, the J call TRBJ2-7, with unresolved D. V was cut by 0 bases and J by 2 bases, with 14 bases left in between. The CDR3 runs to 16 residues. Germline V gene data show CDR1 as PRHDT and CDR2 as FYEKMQ (reference sequence). The CDR3 protein is CASSLGHVRRPYEQYF. The CDR3 coding sequence is TGTGCCAGCAGCTTAGGTCACGTGAGGCGCCCCTACGAGCAGTACTTC.

This clonotype was observed many times. V usage is TRBV7-9 and J usage is TRBJ1-2, with a possible D match to TRBD1 (6 bases). Germline CDR1 is SEHNR and CDR2 is FQNEAQ (reference sequence). The CDR3 contains 15 residues. V was shortened by 4 bases and J by 0 bases, with 12 bases between the two germline ends. This CDR3 is CASSSLDSPNYGYTF. CDR3 bases: TGTGCCAGCAGCTCCTTGGACAGTCCTAACTATGGCTACACCTTC.